This T cell receptor (beta chain) originates from a study of tumor-infiltrating lymphocytes in localized non-small cell lung cancer. Points from the study as a whole: Each assay used a separate piece of the same tissue.

About this clone: The antigen is not known.

Clones were sequenced by immunoSEQ multiplex PCR, and TCRdb holds only the in-frame ones, with some missing. The sample lists approximately 12,000 clones, approximately 65% occurring once. Germline values: CDR1 SGHDN, CDR2 FVKESK. CDR3 size: 14 residues. The germline V and J ends were trimmed by 8 bases and 1 base, with 11 bases remaining between them. The V gene is TRBV14, the J gene TRBJ2-2; maybe TRBD2 (6 bases). Sequenced material: uninvolved lung tissue not adjacent to the tumor. The source is a human donor with non-small cell lung cancer. CDR3 bases: TGTGCCAGCCGGGGGAAGCTGAACACCGGGGAGCTGTTTTTT. As protein: CASRGKLNTGELFF.